A single sample is the source of the 20 T cell receptor beta chains below, sequenced in a study of blood T cells in healthy people across ages. Primed by a sample-barcoded 5' primer and a J-beta primer mix, a second PCR proceeded for 7 to 11 cycles. MiXCR, run by TCRdb on the 5' RACE reads, gives a single entry per CDR3 protein. In the table there are over a million distinct CDR3 sequences, around 55% of which are singletons. Sequenced input: blood. These receptors came from a man younger than 30 in good health.

V and J are TRBV7-2 and TRBJ2-7; D unresolved. The CDR3 extends over 13 amino acids. The V end lost 2 bases, the J end lost 4 bases, and 9 bases lay between the germline ends. Per the germline V gene, CDR1 is SGHTA and CDR2 is FQGNSA. The CDR3 spells CASSLRRLYEQYF. For the CDR3, the DNA is TGTGCCAGCAGCTTACGACGTTTATACGAGCAGTACTTC.

The gene calls are TRBV7-9 and TRBJ2-7, with D possibly matching TRBD1 (6 bases). The germline V and J ends were trimmed by 5 bases and 3 bases, with 23 bases remaining between them. In germline, CDR1 is SEHNR, CDR2 FQNEAQ (reference sequence). CDR3 length: 17 amino acids. This CDR3 is CASSPAPRQVPSYEQYF. In nucleotides, the CDR3 is TGTGCCAGCAGCCCCGCCCCCAGACAGGTTCCAAGCTACGAGCAGTACTTC. The entire variable domain, with the rest obtained from reference TRBV7-9 and TRBJ2-7, is as follows: DTGVSQNPRHKITKRGQNVTFRCDPISEHNRLYWYRQTLGQGPEFLTYFQNEAQLEKSRLLSDRFSAERPKGSFSTLEIQRTEQGDSAMYLCASSPAPRQVPSYEQYFGPGTRLTVT.

The V gene is TRBV6-2 or TRBV6-3, the J gene TRBJ1-5; no reliable D call. There are 15 residues in the CDR3. Trimming shortened V by 5 bases and J by 5 bases, and 16 bases separated the two germline ends. Germline values: CDR1 MNHEY, CDR2 SVGEGT. The CDR3 protein is CASSPGFRTDQPQHF. CDR3 nucleotide sequence: TGTGCCAGCAGTCCGGGCTTCAGGACGGATCAGCCCCAGCATTTT.

This clonotype has more than one count but fewer than ten. The chain couples TRBV13 to TRBJ2-7; TRBD2 might be the D (7 bases). Per the germline V gene, CDR1 is PRHDT and CDR2 is FYEKMQ (reference sequence). V dropped 5 bases and J dropped 3 bases, with 17 bases sitting between them. This CDR3 has 15 amino acids. CDR3 sequence (DNA): TGTGCCAGCAGCCGCGGGGGCCACCGTCTCTACGAGCAGTACTTC. As protein: CASSRGGHRLYEQYF.

CDR3 in amino acids: CASTSTGSWKLFF. In nucleotides, the CDR3 is TGTGCCAGCACCTCGACAGGTTCGTGGAAACTGTTTTTT. The chain has TRBV6-6 and TRBJ1-4; TRBD1 is a possible D gene (6 bases). The V end was cut by 7 bases, the J end by 11 bases, with 17 bases between. The CDR3 sequence is 13 residues long. The V gene's germline CDR1 is MNHNY and CDR2 SVGAGI (reference sequence).

The V and J genes are TRBV27 and TRBJ2-1; D might be TRBD2 (5 bases). In germline, CDR1 is MNHEY, CDR2 SMNVEV (reference sequence). V lost 7 bases, J lost 7 bases, and 17 bases lay in between. The CDR3 loop spans 14 amino acids. As DNA, the CDR3 is TGTGCCAGCACCCGCGGGCTGAGTGGTAATGAGCAGTTCTTC. Encoded protein: CASTRGLSGNEQFF.

This clonotype was detected a few times. The gene calls are TRBV7-9 and TRBJ2-7; D not resolved. Trimming removed 7 bases at V and 3 bases at J, with 13 bases between. The CDR3 is made up of 13 amino acids. Per the germline V gene, CDR1 is SEHNR and CDR2 is FQNEAQ (reference sequence). The CDR3 spells CASIPIGDYEQYF. DNA of the CDR3: TGTGCCAGCATCCCGATTGGGGACTACGAGCAGTACTTC.

Comment on this clonotype: The junction departs from the called germline gene at one end, perhaps through a read error. The chain uses TRBV20-1 and TRBJ2-5; 8 nucleotides align to TRBD2. Germline V gene data show CDR1 as DFQATT and CDR2 as SNEGSKA (reference sequence). The CDR3 sequence is 15 residues long. CDR3 protein: CSAQDPAGAWETQYF. The CDR3 nucleotides are TGCAGTGCTCAAGACCCAGCGGGAGCGTGGGAGACCCAGTATTTC.

This chain uses TRBV6-5 with TRBJ2-7, with 8 bases identical to TRBD1. Trimming at V came to 6 bases and at J to 2 bases, leaving 9 bases not matched to a gene. In germline, CDR1 is MNHEY, CDR2 SVGAGI. This CDR3 region has 15 residues. The CDR3 DNA is TGTGCCAGCAGCCGGGGACAGGATCATACCTACGAGCAGTACTTC. Translating it yields CASSRGQDHTYEQYF.

This sequence joins TRBV12-3 or TRBV12-4 and TRBJ1-1; weak D call: TRBD1 (6 bases). V shed 5 bases and J shed 6 bases, with 19 bases lying between them. The CDR3 length is 15 residues. CDR3 loop: CASSPQTGFGAEAFF. DNA for the CDR3: TGTGCCAGCAGTCCGCAGACAGGTTTTGGCGCTGAAGCTTTCTTT.

The rearrangement joins TRBV10-3 to TRBJ2-1; 7 bases are a match to TRBD2. The germline CDR1 and CDR2 sequences are ENHRY and SYGVKD. V lost 6 bases, J lost 0 bases, and 8 bases stayed unmatched. CDR3 size: 16 residues. Written as DNA, the CDR3 is TGTGCCATCAGCCCTGGACTAGGGGCCTCCTACAATGAGCAGTTCTTC. This sequence encodes CAISPGLGASYNEQFF.

The chain is built from TRBV7-9 and TRBJ2-3; 7 bases are a match to TRBD2. Germline V lookup: CDR1 SEHNR, CDR2 FQNEAQ (reference sequence). The CDR3 covers 15 residues. V lost 4 bases to trimming and J lost 6 bases; unmatched junction nucleotides: 10. CDR3 residues: CASSSGTNSLDTQYF. As DNA, the CDR3 is TGTGCCAGCAGCTCCGGGACTAATTCTCTGGATACGCAGTATTTT.

The chain joins TRBV6-1 to TRBJ1-2, with 7 positions matching TRBD1. Trimming at V came to 4 bases and at J to 4 bases, leaving 6 bases not matched to a gene. CDR3 length: 14 residues. Per germline, CDR1 MNHNS and CDR2 SASEGT. The chain's CDR3 is CASSGGTAGYGYTF. The CDR3 DNA sequence: TGTGCCAGCAGTGGCGGGACAGCCGGCTATGGCTACACCTTC.

This chain links TRBV6-5 with TRBJ1-2, with 10 bases identical to TRBD1. The CDR3 runs to 15 residues. After removal of 5 bases from V and 4 bases from J, the junction contained 7 bases not matched to a gene. Germline V lookup: CDR1 MNHEY, CDR2 SVGAGI. This CDR3 is CASSEFGQGVYGYTF. DNA of the CDR3: TGTGCCAGCAGTGAATTTGGACAGGGGGTCTATGGCTACACCTTC.

This chain joins TRBV14 and TRBJ2-7; TRBD1 or TRBD2 may be the D gene (5 bases each). Germline CDR1 reads SGHDN; CDR2 reads FVKESK. The CDR3 is made up of 17 amino acids. Trimming pared 2 bases from V and 0 bases from J, leaving 17 bases between. The CDR3 region is CASSQLAGTDSSYEQYF. In DNA, the CDR3 is TGTGCCAGCAGCCAACTTGCCGGGACGGATAGCTCCTACGAGCAGTACTTC.

This clonotype was picked up a small number of times. This chain connects TRBV4-1 to TRBJ2-3; the D gene is possibly TRBD2 (6 bases). The V end was cut by 2 bases, the J end by 6 bases, with 12 bases between. This CDR3 contains 14 residues. Germline loops: CDR1 MGHRA, CDR2 YSYEKL. CDR3 residues: CASSQSSSADTQYF. As DNA, the CDR3 is TGCGCCAGCAGCCAAAGCTCTAGCGCGGATACGCAGTATTTT.

This clonotype has more than one count but fewer than ten. This rearrangement joins TRBV7-2 to TRBJ2-6; 8 bases are shared with TRBD1. Germline V gene sequence: CDR1 SGHTA, CDR2 FQGNSA. This CDR3 region has 18 residues. J lost 2 bases, V lost 5 bases, and 11 bases had no gene match. The CDR3 sequence: CASSPLGQGPPGANVLTF. CDR3 DNA: TGTGCCAGCAGCCCCCTAGGACAGGGTCCTCCTGGGGCCAACGTCCTGACTTTC.

The V call is TRBV21-1, the J call TRBJ2-4; the D call TRBD1 from the table was never checked on the DNA. TRBV21-1 represents a pseudogene. This CDR3 spans 16 amino acids. The CDR3 DNA reads as TGTGCCAGCAGCAATTTTTGTGGGGCGGCCTCTGGGGAGCAGTACTTC. This translates into CASSNFCGAASGEQYF.

The J gene is TRBJ2-7, the V gene TRBV27, with 7 positions matching TRBD2. CDR3 size: 16 residues. The germline gives CDR1 MNHEY, CDR2 SMNVEV (reference sequence). V was pared by 3 bases and J by 5 bases, with 13 bases of the junction left unmatched. The CDR3 loop reads CASSFRRELATHEQYF. CDR3 coding DNA: TGTGCCAGCAGTTTTCGTCGCGAACTAGCGACCCACGAGCAGTACTTC.

The CDR3 DNA reads TGTGCCAGCAGTTACGGGCCCCGGGCCTACGAGCAGTACTTC. Translation: CASSYGPRAYEQYF. This chain connects TRBV6-5 to TRBJ2-7; D ambiguous. In germline, CDR1 is MNHEY, CDR2 SVGAGI. This CDR3 has 14 residues. Trimming took off 2 bases at V and 2 bases at J, with 10 bases between the two ends.